Detailed here is one T cell receptor beta chain. Cohorts were determined from participant-reported clinical history. Symptom resolution, clearance, or two negative PCRs marked donors in Cohort 3 as recovered. Germline CDR1 reads SNHLY; CDR2 reads FYNNEI. The CDR3 length is 14 residues. V dropped 6 bases and J dropped 7; count of bases not matched to a gene: 9. This record comes from a study of blood T cell repertoires in COVID-19. Study overall: T cells, B-cell-depleted T cells, or PBMCs supplied cDNA or gDNA.

In the source study's methods: Quantification of nucleated cells was approximated via reference gene primer amplification. Sequencing used immunoSEQ multiplex PCR; TCRdb keeps in-frame clones, though not all of them. V, J and clone size are taken as reported in that table, and D and trimming were inferred from the DNA itself. The sample records some 200,000 clones, 89% being singletons. The chain is built from TRBV2 and TRBJ1-2; TRBD1 matches 9 bases. The sequence was collected from a woman aged 18-29 years who had recovered from COVID-19. Sequencing was carried out using PBMCs or T cells enriched from blood (not recorded which). CDR3 nucleotide sequence: TGTGCCAGCAGCAGAATTACAGGGGGCGCTGGCTACACCTTC. Translation: CASSRITGGAGYTF.